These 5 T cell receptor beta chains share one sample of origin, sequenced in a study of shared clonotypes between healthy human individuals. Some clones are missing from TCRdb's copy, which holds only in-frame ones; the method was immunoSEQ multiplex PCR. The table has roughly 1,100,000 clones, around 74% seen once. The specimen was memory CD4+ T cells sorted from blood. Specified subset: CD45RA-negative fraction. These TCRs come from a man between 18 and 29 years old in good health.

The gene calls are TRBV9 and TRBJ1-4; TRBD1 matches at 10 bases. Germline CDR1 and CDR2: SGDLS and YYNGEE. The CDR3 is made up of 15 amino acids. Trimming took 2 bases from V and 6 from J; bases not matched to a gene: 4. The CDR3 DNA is TGTGCCAGCAGCGTCGCCGGGACAGGGGATGAAAAACTGTTTTTT. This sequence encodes CASSVAGTGDEKLFF.

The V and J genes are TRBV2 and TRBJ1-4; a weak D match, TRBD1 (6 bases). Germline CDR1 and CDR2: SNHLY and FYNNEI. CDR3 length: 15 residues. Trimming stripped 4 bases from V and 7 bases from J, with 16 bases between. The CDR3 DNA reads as TGTGCCAGCAGTGCAGTGGAGGGGGGCGGTGAAAAACTGTTTTTT. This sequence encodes CASSAVEGGGEKLFF.

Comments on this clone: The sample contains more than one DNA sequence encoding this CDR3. CDR3 nucleotides: TGTGCCAGCAGCAGAGGGGGCTACGAGCAGTACTTC. Residues: CASSRGGYEQYF. This chain connects TRBV2 to TRBJ2-7, with D possibly being TRBD1 (6 bases). Germline V CDR1 and CDR2: SNHLY, FYNNEI. The CDR3 is 12 residues long. The V and J ends lost 6 bases and 3 bases respectively, with 9 bases between them.

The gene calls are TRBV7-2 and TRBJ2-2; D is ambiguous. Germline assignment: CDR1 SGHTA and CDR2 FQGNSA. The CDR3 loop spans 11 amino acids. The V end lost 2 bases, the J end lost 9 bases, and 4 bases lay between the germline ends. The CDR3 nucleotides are TGTGCCAGCAGCTTATCCCGGGAGCTGTTTTTT. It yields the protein CASSLSRELFF.

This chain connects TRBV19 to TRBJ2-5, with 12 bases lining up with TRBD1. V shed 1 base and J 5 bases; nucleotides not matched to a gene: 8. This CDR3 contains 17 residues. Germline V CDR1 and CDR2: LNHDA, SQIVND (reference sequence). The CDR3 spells CASSIGAGTGGRETQYF. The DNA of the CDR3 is TGTGCCAGTAGTATAGGCGCCGGGACAGGGGGCCGGGAGACCCAGTACTTC.